Presented here are 31 T cell receptor beta chains from one specimen sequenced in a study of blood T cell repertoires in COVID-19 (TCRdb year 2020). The library was made by the immunoSEQ multiplex PCR assay. TCRdb re-hosts the immuneACCESS table, in-frame sequences only. Its copies lack some clones; in the studies checked, an unresolved V gene accounts for under half of them, and the cause for the rest is not known. The sample contains 150,000 to 180,000 clones, around 85% of them found a single time. Around 2.5% of the sample is held by the ten biggest clonotypes. The sequenced material came from peripheral blood. The receptors were gathered from a woman aged 70-85 years with acute or convalescent COVID-19.

The rearrangement joins TRBV6-6 to TRBJ1-4, with D possibly being TRBD1 (5 bases). CDR1 MNHNY and CDR2 SVGAGI come from the germline V gene (reference sequence). There are 15 residues in the CDR3. The V end was cut by 5 bases, the J end by 5 bases, with 15 bases between. The CDR3 coding sequence is TGTGCCAGCAGTGACAGTTTTGCAGCGAATGAAAAACTGTTTTTT. It is translated as CASSDSFAANEKLFF.

The V call is TRBV11-2, the J call TRBJ1-2; D uncertain. Trimming left V 0 bases short and J 8 bases short, with 13 bases between. The CDR3 length is 14 residues. Germline V CDR1 and CDR2: SGHAT, FQNNGV. The CDR3 DNA is TGTGCCAGCAGCTTAGAAGAGGGAATACAGGGCTACACCTTC. This gives the protein CASSLEEGIQGYTF.

The chain couples TRBV6-4 to TRBJ1-2; D remains unclear. Trimming cost V 5 bases and J 1 base, with 14 bases left between them. Per the germline V gene, CDR1 is MRHNA and CDR2 is SNTAGT. The CDR3 has 15 residues. CDR3 nucleotides: TGTGCCAGCAGTCCGTCTTTTTCTAGTAACTATGGCTACACCTTC. This translates into CASSPSFSSNYGYTF.

This chain uses TRBV2 with TRBJ1-2, with 9 bases lining up with TRBD1. Germline V lookup: CDR1 SNHLY, CDR2 FYNNEI. This CDR3 spans 17 amino acids. V gave up 6 bases and J gave up 13 bases; unmatched junction bases: 24. CDR3 residues: CASRRGPYLTGGGESTF. As DNA, the CDR3 is TGTGCCAGCAGGAGGGGGCCCTATTTAACAGGGGGCGGCGAAAGCACCTTC. Based on the CDR3 plus reference TRBV2 and TRBJ1-2, the full variable domain is EPEVTQTPSHQVTQMGQEVILRCVPISNHLYFYWYRQILGQKVEFLVSFYNNEISEKSEIFDDQFSVERPDGSNFTLKIRSTKLEDSAMYFCASRRGPYLTGGGESTFGSGTRLTVV.

This clone was seen a few times. The chain employs TRBV5-1 and TRBJ1-4, with no clear D. V was shortened by 1 base and J by 2 bases, with 9 bases between the two germline ends. CDR1 and CDR2 (germline): SGHRS, YFSETQ. CDR3 length: 15 amino acids. The CDR3 DNA follows: TGCGCCAGCAGCTTGCGAGGTTTCACTAATGAAAAACTGTTTTTT. It translates to CASSLRGFTNEKLFF. Looking up the rest from reference TRBV5-1 and TRBJ1-4 gives the full variable domain: KAGVTQTPRYLIKTRGQQVTLSCSPISGHRSVSWYQQTPGQGLQFLFEYFSETQRNKGNFPGRFSGRQFSNSRSEMNVSTLELGDSALYLCASSLRGFTNEKLFFGSGTQLSVL.

The chain carries TRBV13 and TRBJ1-1; D remains unclear. Germline CDR1 PRHDT, CDR2 FYEKMQ (reference sequence). Trimming cost V 0 bases and J 0 bases, with 5 bases left between them. CDR3 length: 14 residues. The CDR3 is CASSLGAVNTEAFF. CDR3 bases: TGTGCCAGCAGCTTAGGGGCGGTGAACACTGAAGCTTTCTTT. Drawing the rest from reference TRBV13 and TRBJ1-1, the complete variable domain is AAGVIQSPRHLIKEKRETATLKCYPIPRHDTVYWYQQGPGQDPQFLISFYEKMQSDKGSIPDRFSAQQFSDYHSELNMSSLELGDSALYFCASSLGAVNTEAFFGQGTRLTVV.

The chain links TRBV20-1 to TRBJ2-7; no firm D call. Germline lookup yields CDR1 DFQATT and CDR2 SNEGSKA (reference sequence). Trimming stripped 3 bases from V and 2 bases from J, with 14 bases between. The CDR3 sequence is 14 residues long. For the CDR3, the DNA is TGCAGTGCTAGTTATAAGACATCTACCTACGAGCAGTACGTC. Residues: CSASYKTSTYEQYV.

The rearrangement joins TRBV14 to TRBJ1-3, with D tentatively TRBD1 (6 bases). Germline V CDR1 and CDR2: SGHDN, FVKESK. V was cut by 1 base and J by 2 bases, with 6 bases left in between. This CDR3 has 14 residues. The DNA of the CDR3 is TGTGCCAGCAGCCAAGCAGGGGCTGGAAACACCATATATTTT. Its protein is CASSQAGAGNTIYF. The full variable domain, its missing parts supplied by reference TRBV14 and TRBJ1-3, is EAGVTQFPSHSVIEKGQTVTLRCDPISGHDNLYWYRRVMGKEIKFLLHFVKESKQDESGMPNNRFLAERTGGTYSTLKVQPAELEDSGVYFCASSQAGAGNTIYFGEGSWLTVV.

The chain combines TRBV5-1 with TRBJ1-1, with a tentative D call TRBD1 (5 bases). Trimming left V 0 bases short and J 0 bases short, with 18 bases between. The CDR3 extends over 18 amino acids. Germline V gives CDR1 SGHRS, CDR2 YFSETQ. The CDR3 is CASSLVTGRAHMNTEAFF. In DNA, the CDR3 is TGCGCCAGCAGCTTGGTTACCGGCAGGGCCCACATGAACACTGAAGCTTTCTTT.

The chain employs TRBV6-5 and TRBJ2-1; the D is unclear. The CDR3 spans 13 residues. The germline gives CDR1 MNHEY, CDR2 SVGAGI. The V end was cut by 0 bases, the J end by 7 bases, with 7 bases between. The CDR3 coding sequence is TGTGCCAGCAGTTACTCCCGTTTTAATGAGCAGTTCTTC. Its translation: CASSYSRFNEQFF.

This chain links TRBV5-1 with TRBJ1-2; D possibly corresponds to TRBD1 (6 bases). Germline V gives CDR1 SGHRS, CDR2 YFSETQ. This CDR3 spans 13 amino acids. Trimming removed 1 base from V and 4 bases from J, with 8 bases in between. CDR3 loop: CASSLQGSYGYTF. The CDR3 region has the DNA TGCGCCAGCAGCTTGCAGGGGTCCTATGGCTACACCTTC.

The chain links TRBV19 to TRBJ1-2; a possible D gene is TRBD1 (5 bases). V lost 5 bases and J lost 6, with 10 bases in between. This CDR3 is built from 12 residues. Germline values: CDR1 LNHDA, CDR2 SQIVND (reference sequence). The CDR3: CASSLGGNGYTF. The CDR3 DNA is TGTGCCAGTAGTCTCGGGGGGAATGGCTACACCTTC. Full variable domain (remainder filled in from reference TRBV19 and TRBJ1-2): DGGITQSPKYLFRKEGQNVTLSCEQNLNHDAMYWYRQDPGQGLRLIYYSQIVNDFQKGDIAEGYSVSREKKESFPLTVTSAQKNPTAFYLCASSLGGNGYTFGSGTRLTVV.

The rearrangement joins TRBV24-1 to TRBJ1-1, with D uncertain. The CDR3 extends over 14 amino acids. Germline V CDR1 and CDR2: KGHDR, SFDVKD. Trimming removed 6 bases from V and 2 bases from J, with 12 bases in between. As DNA, the CDR3 is TGTGCCACCAGTAAATGGCCTGTTAACACTGAAGCTTTCTTT. This gives the protein CATSKWPVNTEAFF.

The chain couples TRBV7-8 to TRBJ2-1; 9 bases map to TRBD1. Germline loops: CDR1 SGHVS, CDR2 FQNEAQ. The CDR3 loop spans 19 amino acids. V was clipped by 3 bases and J by 4 bases; unmatched bases: 16. The CDR3 sequence: CASSLRDRVDRTVYNEQFF. CDR3 DNA: TGTGCCAGCAGCTTGCGGGACAGGGTGGATCGCACGGTATACAATGAGCAGTTCTTC.

This clone was observed a few times. This chain joins TRBV3-1 (or the pseudogene TRBV3-2) and TRBJ1-2; D is unresolved. Germline lookup yields CDR1 LGHDT and CDR2 YNNKEL (reference sequence). Deletions cut 4 bases from V and 2 bases from J, with 11 bases between. The CDR3 totals 14 residues. The CDR3, as DNA: TGTGCCAGCAGCCTCCGCGCAGCGAACTATGGCTACACCTTC. It translates to CASSLRAANYGYTF.

This chain connects TRBV5-6 to TRBJ1-5; maybe TRBD1 (5 bases). Per the germline V gene, CDR1 is SGHDT and CDR2 is YYEEEE. The CDR3 is 13 amino acids. Trimming stripped 0 bases from V and 7 bases from J, with 8 bases between. The CDR3 DNA reads as TGTGCCAGCAGCTTGGCAGGGAAACAGCCCCAGCATTTT. This translates into CASSLAGKQPQHF.

This chain links TRBV6-1 with TRBJ2-1; a weak D match, TRBD2 (6 bases). The CDR3 runs 16 residues. Trimming left V 1 base short and J 9 bases short, with 19 bases between. Germline-derived CDR1 and CDR2 are MNHNS and SASEGT. The CDR3 reads CASSEGPGPRRGEQFF. The CDR3 DNA is TGTGCCAGCAGTGAAGGGCCAGGCCCGAGGAGGGGTGAGCAGTTCTTC.

The chain employs TRBV27 and TRBJ1-2, with D perhaps TRBD1 (5 bases). The germline V gene has CDR1 MNHEY and CDR2 SMNVEV (reference sequence). Deletions cut 7 bases from V and 4 bases from J, with 13 bases between. CDR3 length: 13 residues. The CDR3 DNA reads as TGTGCCAGCAAGCTTAAGGACACCTATGGCTACACCTTC. Amino acids: CASKLKDTYGYTF.

The chain has TRBV7-2 and TRBJ2-5; 7 nucleotides agree with TRBD1. CDR1 SGHTA and CDR2 FQGNSA come from the germline V gene. V lost 0 bases, J lost 4 bases, and 5 bases stayed unmatched. The CDR3 totals 15 residues. The CDR3 DNA reads TGTGCCAGCAGCTTAGCGAGGGGGCGCAGAGAGACCCAGTACTTC. Translated: CASSLARGRRETQYF.

The genes are TRBV21-1 and TRBJ2-7; the table's D gene call, TRBD2, was not cross checked with the DNA. TRBV21-1 is designated a pseudogene. The CDR3 contains 12 residues. The chain's CDR3 is CASSGRGDEQYV. CDR3 sequence (DNA): TGTGCCAGCAGCGGGAGGGGGGACGAGCAGTACGTC.

This clone appeared a single time. The rearrangement joins TRBV2 to TRBJ1-2; D unresolved. Trimming removed 4 bases from V and 2 bases from J, with 11 bases in between. CDR3 length: 14 amino acids. Germline V gene data show CDR1 as SNHLY and CDR2 as FYNNEI. The chain's CDR3 is CASSVILANYGYTF. The CDR3, as DNA: TGTGCCAGCAGTGTAATTTTAGCAAACTATGGCTACACCTTC.

This chain joins TRBV21-1 and TRBJ1-5. TRBV21-1 is noted as a pseudogene. The CDR3 contains 14 residues. The chain's CDR3 is CASLSGVEDQPQHF. In DNA form, the CDR3 reads TGTGCCAGTTTGTCGGGGGTTGAGGATCAGCCCCAGCATTTT.

The chain combines TRBV18 with TRBJ1-3; 8 nucleotides match TRBD1. With V trimmed by 1 base and J by 1 base, 9 bases remained unmatched. The germline V gene encodes CDR1 KGHSH and CDR2 LQKENI. The CDR3 has 18 amino acids. The CDR3 DNA sequence: TGTGCCAGCTCACCACGTAACGGACAGGGAGGATCTGGAAACACCATATATTTT. Its protein product is CASSPRNGQGGSGNTIYF. The full variable domain, with the rest looked up from reference TRBV18 and TRBJ1-3, is NAGVMQNPRHLVRRRGQEARLRCSPMKGHSHVYWYRQLPEEGLKFMVYLQKENIIDESGMPKERFSAEFPKEGPSILRIQQVVRGDSAAYFCASSPRNGQGGSGNTIYFGEGSWLTVV.

The chain employs TRBV6-6 and TRBJ1-3, with a weak D call TRBD1 (6 bases). Germline CDR1 and CDR2: MNHNY and SVGAGI (reference sequence). Between the trimmed V and J ends, which lost 6 bases and 0 bases, there was a span of 9 bases. The CDR3 extends over 14 amino acids. The CDR3 nucleotides are TGTGCCAGCAGCACAGGGAGCTCTGGAAACACCATATATTTT. Protein product: CASSTGSSGNTIYF.

The chain links TRBV30 to TRBJ1-2; D is perhaps TRBD1 (5 bases). Trimming pared 3 bases from V and 8 bases from J, leaving 19 bases between. CDR1 and CDR2 from the germline V gene are GTSNPN and SVGIG (reference sequence). The CDR3 totals 14 residues. CDR3 bases: TGTGCCTGGAGCCAGTCATCGACAGATACGGGCTACACCTTC. Its protein is CAWSQSSTDTGYTF.

The CDR3, as DNA: TGTGCCAGCAGTAGCCCTACGGGGGGGCTTACAGATACGCAGTATTTT. Its translation is CASSSPTGGLTDTQYF. The V call is TRBV6-2 or TRBV6-3, the J call TRBJ2-3; 8 bases are a match to TRBD2. Trimming removed 5 bases from V and 3 bases from J; junction bases left unmatched: 10. CDR3 length equals 16 residues. CDR1 and CDR2 (germline): MNHEY, SVGEGT.

In nucleotides, the CDR3 is TGTGCCAGCAGCGCTCAAACAGGGTCCCTGTTTTTT. Protein product: CASSAQTGSLFF. The chain has TRBV9 and TRBJ1-4; D is perhaps TRBD1 (6 bases). V dropped 3 bases and J dropped 14 bases, with 14 bases sitting between them. Germline V gene data show CDR1 as SGDLS and CDR2 as YYNGEE. This CDR3 is built from 12 residues. Full variable domain (outside the CDR3, taken from reference TRBV9 and TRBJ1-4): DSGVTQTPKHLITATGQRVTLRCSPRSGDLSVYWYQQSLDQGLQFLIQYYNGEERAKGNILERFSAQQFPDLHSELNLSSLELGDSALYFCASSAQTGSLFFGSGTQLSVL.

This chain links TRBV2 with TRBJ1-1; D is unclear. V lost 4 bases and J lost 2, with 8 bases in between. Germline V CDR1 and CDR2: SNHLY, FYNNEI. CDR3 length equals 13 residues. CDR3 nucleotides: TGTGCCAGCAGTGTCGACATTAACACTGAAGCTTTCTTT. It yields the protein CASSVDINTEAFF.

The V call is TRBV3-1 (or the pseudogene TRBV3-2), the J call TRBJ2-7, with TRBD2 matching over 9 bases. Losses at the gene ends were 4 bases for V and 2 bases for J; bases not matched to a gene: 3. The CDR3 has 14 amino acids. The germline V gene has CDR1 LGHDT and CDR2 YNNKEL (reference sequence). The CDR3 loop is CASSRSGGPYEQYF. The CDR3, as DNA: TGTGCCAGCAGCCGTAGCGGGGGACCCTACGAGCAGTACTTC.

The CDR3, as DNA: TGTGCCAGCAGCTTAGCCCACAGGGTTGGATTCAATGAGCAGTTCTTC. Its protein product is CASSLAHRVGFNEQFF. This chain links TRBV7-8 with TRBJ2-1, with D possibly being TRBD1 (6 bases). CDR1 and CDR2 from the germline V gene are SGHVS and FQNEAQ. V was pared by 0 bases and J by 6 bases, with 15 bases between. The CDR3 contains 16 residues.

The chain recombines TRBV19 with TRBJ1-6, with D unclear. V lost 3 bases to trimming and J lost 7 bases, with 13 bases between them. Germline CDR1 is LNHDA and CDR2 is SQIVND (reference sequence). The CDR3 is made up of 15 amino acids. The CDR3 here is CASSITRTGNSPLHF. CDR3 bases: TGTGCCAGTAGTATCACCCGGACGGGAAATTCACCCCTCCACTTT.